The rows below give T cell receptor beta chains drawn from one sample of a study of blood T cell repertoires in COVID-19. Produced via immunoSEQ multiplex PCR; TCRdb's table is partial and in-frame only. This table holds about 140,000 clones, roughly 85% found once. The sequenced sample consisted of peripheral blood. These receptors all come from a man between 60 and 70 years old with acute or convalescent COVID-19. CDR3s leave out the opening cysteine and the closing phenylalanine or tryptophan. D genes are given only for firm matches.

cdr3_length j_call v_call d_call cdr3_aa
11 TRBJ1-1 TRBV12-3/TRBV12-4 . ASSLSMNTEAF
12 TRBJ2-3 TRBV5-1 . ASSQLGGSDTQY
12 TRBJ1-4 TRBV4-1 TRBD1 ASSHPGQGEKLF
14 TRBJ2-3 TRBV7-6 TRBD1 ASSLQQGQRTDTQY
17 TRBJ2-2 TRBV11-2 TRBD1 ASSFPFGTGDRNTGELF
14 TRBJ2-3 TRBV6-2/TRBV6-3 TRBD1 ASSYTPGQGTDTQY
14 TRBJ1-6 TRBV15 . ATSRDPGGLDSALH
9 TRBJ1-3 TRBV30 . AWALGNTIY
12 TRBJ2-7 TRBV2 TRBD1 ASRGDRNSYEQY
13 TRBJ1-1 TRBV14 . ASSQGFREGTEAF
14 TRBJ2-1 TRBV9 TRBD2 ASSVDAGGVMDEQF
11 TRBJ2-1 TRBV7-8 . ASSLSTVNEQF
13 TRBJ2-1 TRBV5-5 TRBD1 ASRSPSDRGNEQF
10 TRBJ1-5 TRBV29-1 TRBD1 SVGQGNQPQH
13 TRBJ2-7 TRBV4-1 TRBD1 ASSRDQTGAGEQY
13 TRBJ1-5 TRBV19 TRBD1 ASSPGTGGVAAQH
14 TRBJ2-3 TRBV7-3 . ASSLDLLGGTDTQY
10 TRBJ2-2 TRBV29-1 . SGGQSPGELF
11 TRBJ2-5 TRBV7-2 TRBD2 ARAGGPGETQY
9 TRBJ1-1 TRBV20-1 . SAPEGMRAF
15 TRBJ2-1 TRBV3-1/TRBV3-2 TRBD2 ASSGLARLAAYNEQF
15 TRBJ1-1 TRBV14 . ASSGGKRRNLNTEAF
10 TRBJ2-7 TRBV28 . ASKGDTYEQY
17 TRBJ1-5 TRBV19 TRBD1 ASSIDLGAGGFGNQPQH
16 TRBJ1-6 TRBV27 . ASREHTAWSSYNSPLH
13 TRBJ1-6 TRBV10-3 TRBD1 ATMQGASYNSPLH
13 TRBJ2-2 TRBV6-4 TRBD2 ASSETSEVTGELF
13 TRBJ2-7 TRBV7-2 . ASSLGAGTPGEQY
12 TRBJ2-2 TRBV4-3 . ASSQVLETGELF
12 TRBJ2-3 TRBV2 TRBD2 ASNLAEYTDTQY
11 TRBJ1-4 TRBV30 . AWSGMMLDKLF
13 TRBJ1-5 TRBV9 . ASSSGRDSNQPQH